The entry that follows covers one T cell receptor (beta chain) sequence. The antigen is undetermined. Trimming shortened V by 6 bases and J by 4 bases, and 17 bases separated the two germline ends. CDR1 is DFQATT and CDR2 is SNEGSKA in the germline V gene (reference sequence). The CDR3 covers 14 residues. This sample was included in a study of T cell repertoires in cytomegalovirus infection. Overall study results and limits: Based on cumulative public TCR beta family frequency, carriers of CMV plus the relevant HLA were identified. Predominance within the ex vivo response was attributable to HLA-C-restricted CMV-specific TCR beta clonotypes.

TCRdb redid the calling of the reads with MiXCR, one entry per CDR3 protein. The data show 550,000 to 700,000 distinct CDR3 sequences, roughly 43% seen once. The receptor's source is a human donor in good health (CMV status not recorded). Some clones in this sample may be carry-over from other donors' samples. Sequenced material: cultured PBMCs, taken from culture after CMV antigen stimulation. The chain is built from TRBV20-1 and TRBJ2-3; tentative D call: TRBD2 (6 bases). CDR3 in DNA: TGCAGTGCAAGGAGGGCTTCTACTCCAGATACGCAGTATTTT. Amino acid sequence: CSARRASTPDTQYF.